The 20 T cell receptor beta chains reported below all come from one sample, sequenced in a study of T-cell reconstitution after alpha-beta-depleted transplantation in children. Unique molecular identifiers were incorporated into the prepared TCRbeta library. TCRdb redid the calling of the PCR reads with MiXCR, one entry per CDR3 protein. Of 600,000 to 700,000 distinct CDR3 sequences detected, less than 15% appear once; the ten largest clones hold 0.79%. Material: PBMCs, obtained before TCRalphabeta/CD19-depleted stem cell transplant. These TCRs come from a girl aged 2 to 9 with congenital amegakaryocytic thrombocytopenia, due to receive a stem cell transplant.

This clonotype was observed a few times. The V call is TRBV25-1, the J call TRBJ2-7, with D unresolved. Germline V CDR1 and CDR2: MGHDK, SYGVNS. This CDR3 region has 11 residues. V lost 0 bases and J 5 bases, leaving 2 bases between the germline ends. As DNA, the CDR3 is TGTGCCAGCAGTGAATACGACGAGCAGTACTTC. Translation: CASSEYDEQYF.

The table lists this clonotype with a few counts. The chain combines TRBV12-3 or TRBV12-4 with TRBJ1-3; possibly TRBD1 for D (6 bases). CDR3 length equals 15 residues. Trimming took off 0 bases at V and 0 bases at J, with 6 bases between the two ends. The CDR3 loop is CASSLAQGSGNTIYF. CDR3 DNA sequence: TGTGCCAGCAGTTTAGCACAGGGCTCTGGAAACACCATATATTTT.

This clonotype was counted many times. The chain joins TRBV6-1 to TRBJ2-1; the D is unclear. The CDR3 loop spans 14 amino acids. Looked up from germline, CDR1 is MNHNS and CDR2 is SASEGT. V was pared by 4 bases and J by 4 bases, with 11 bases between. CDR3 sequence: CASSVYNYYNEQFF. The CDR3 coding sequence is TGTGCCAGCAGTGTCTATAATTATTACAATGAGCAGTTCTTC.

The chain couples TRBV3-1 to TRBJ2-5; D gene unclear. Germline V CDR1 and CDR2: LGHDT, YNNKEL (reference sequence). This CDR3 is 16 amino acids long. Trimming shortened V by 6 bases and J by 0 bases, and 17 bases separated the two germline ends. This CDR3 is CASSRSHNLYQETQYF. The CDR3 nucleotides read TGTGCCAGCAGTCGTAGTCATAATCTTTACCAAGAGACCCAGTACTTC.

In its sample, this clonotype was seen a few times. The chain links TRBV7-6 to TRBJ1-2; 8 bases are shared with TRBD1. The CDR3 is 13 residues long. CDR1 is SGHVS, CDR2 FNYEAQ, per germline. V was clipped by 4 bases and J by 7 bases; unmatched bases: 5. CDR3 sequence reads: CASSSYQGAGYTF. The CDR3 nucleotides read TGTGCCAGCAGCTCCTACCAGGGGGCTGGCTACACCTTC.

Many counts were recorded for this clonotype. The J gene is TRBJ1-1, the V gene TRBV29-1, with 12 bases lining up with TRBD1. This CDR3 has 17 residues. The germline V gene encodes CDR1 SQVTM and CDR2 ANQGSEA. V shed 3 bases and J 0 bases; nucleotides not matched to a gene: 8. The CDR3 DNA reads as TGCAGCGTTGACGGGGGACAGGGGGCGATTCTGAACACTGAAGCTTTCTTT. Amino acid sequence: CSVDGGQGAILNTEAFF. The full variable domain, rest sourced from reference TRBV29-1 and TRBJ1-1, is SAVISQKPSRDICQRGTSLTIQCQVDSQVTMMFWYRQQPGQSLTLIATANQGSEATYESGFVIDKFPISRPNLTFSTLTVSNMSPEDSSIYLCSVDGGQGAILNTEAFFGQGTRLTVV.

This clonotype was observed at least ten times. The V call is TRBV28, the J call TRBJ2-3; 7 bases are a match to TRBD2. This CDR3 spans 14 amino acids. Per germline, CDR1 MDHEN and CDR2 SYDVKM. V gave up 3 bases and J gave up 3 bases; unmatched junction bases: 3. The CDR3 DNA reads TGTGCCAGCAGTTTCGAGGGAGGGACAGATACGCAGTATTTT. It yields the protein CASSFEGGTDTQYF.

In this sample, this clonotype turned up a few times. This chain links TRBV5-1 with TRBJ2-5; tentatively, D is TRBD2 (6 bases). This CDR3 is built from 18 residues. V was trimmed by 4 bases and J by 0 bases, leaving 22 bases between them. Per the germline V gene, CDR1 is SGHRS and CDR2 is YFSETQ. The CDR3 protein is CASSDWSGGVGYQETQYF. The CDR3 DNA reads TGCGCCAGCAGCGACTGGTCAGGAGGGGTAGGGTACCAAGAGACCCAGTACTTC.

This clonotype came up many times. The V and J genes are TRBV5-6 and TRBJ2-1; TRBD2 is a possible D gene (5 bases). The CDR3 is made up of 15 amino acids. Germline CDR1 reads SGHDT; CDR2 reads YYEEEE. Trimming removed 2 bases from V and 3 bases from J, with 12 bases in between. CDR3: CASSFSGRLYNEQFF. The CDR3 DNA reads TGTGCCAGCAGCTTCTCGGGAAGGCTCTACAATGAGCAGTTCTTC.

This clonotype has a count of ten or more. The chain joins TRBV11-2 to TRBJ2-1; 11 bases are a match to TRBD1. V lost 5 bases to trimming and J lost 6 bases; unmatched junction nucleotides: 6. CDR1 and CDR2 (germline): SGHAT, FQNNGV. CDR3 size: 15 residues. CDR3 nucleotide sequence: TGTGCCAGCAGCCACGGGACAGGGGGGTCCAATGAGCAGTTCTTC. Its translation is CASSHGTGGSNEQFF.

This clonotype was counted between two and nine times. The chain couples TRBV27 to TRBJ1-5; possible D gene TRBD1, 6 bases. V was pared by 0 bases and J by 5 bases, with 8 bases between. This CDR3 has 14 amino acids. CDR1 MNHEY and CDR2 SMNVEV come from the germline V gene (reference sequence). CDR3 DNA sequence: TGTGCCAGCAGTTTATCTCAGGGGCATCAGCCCCAGCATTTT. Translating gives CASSLSQGHQPQHF.

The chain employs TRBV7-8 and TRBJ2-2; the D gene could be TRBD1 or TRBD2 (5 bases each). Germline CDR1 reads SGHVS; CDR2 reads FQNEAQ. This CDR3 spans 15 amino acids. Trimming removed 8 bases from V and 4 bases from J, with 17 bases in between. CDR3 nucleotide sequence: TGTGCCAGCCATCACGGGACCCTCTTCACCGGGGAGCTGTTTTTT. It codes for CASHHGTLFTGELFF.

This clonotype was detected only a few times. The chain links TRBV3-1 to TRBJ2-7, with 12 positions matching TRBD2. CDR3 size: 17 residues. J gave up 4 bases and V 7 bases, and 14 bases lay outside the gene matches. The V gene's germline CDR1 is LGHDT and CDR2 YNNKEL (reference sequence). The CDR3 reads CASTGTRLAGGPYEQYF. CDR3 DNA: TGTGCCAGCACCGGAACTAGGCTAGCGGGAGGGCCGTACGAGCAGTACTTC.

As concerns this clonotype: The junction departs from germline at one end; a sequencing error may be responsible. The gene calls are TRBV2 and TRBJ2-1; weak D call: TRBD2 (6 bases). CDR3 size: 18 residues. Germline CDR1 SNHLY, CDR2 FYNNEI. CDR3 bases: TGTGCCATCAGTTCGTCATGGCATGCGGGACCCCTTCACAATGAGCAGTTCTTC. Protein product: CAISSSWHAGPLHNEQFF.

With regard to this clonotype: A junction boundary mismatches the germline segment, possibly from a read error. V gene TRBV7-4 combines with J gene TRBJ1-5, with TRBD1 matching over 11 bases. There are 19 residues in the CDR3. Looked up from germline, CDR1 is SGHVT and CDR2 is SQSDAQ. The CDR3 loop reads CASSFRDRGVVYSNHPQHF. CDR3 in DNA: TGTGCCAGCAGCTTCAGGGACAGGGGGGTGGTGTATAGCAATCACCCCCAGCATTTT.

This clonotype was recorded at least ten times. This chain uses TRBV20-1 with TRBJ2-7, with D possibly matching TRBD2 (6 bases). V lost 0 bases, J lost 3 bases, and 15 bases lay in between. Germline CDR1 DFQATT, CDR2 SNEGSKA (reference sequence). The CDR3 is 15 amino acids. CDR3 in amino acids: CSARDRMGGHYEQYF. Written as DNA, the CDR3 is TGCAGTGCTAGAGATCGGATGGGAGGACACTACGAGCAGTACTTC.

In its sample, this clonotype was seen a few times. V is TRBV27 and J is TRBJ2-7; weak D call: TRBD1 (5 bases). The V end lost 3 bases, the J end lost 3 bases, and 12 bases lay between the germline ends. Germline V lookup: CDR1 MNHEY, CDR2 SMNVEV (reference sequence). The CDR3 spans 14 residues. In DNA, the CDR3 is TGTGCCAGCAGTTTTGGGGCTTTAAGCTACGAGCAGTACTTC. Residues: CASSFGALSYEQYF.

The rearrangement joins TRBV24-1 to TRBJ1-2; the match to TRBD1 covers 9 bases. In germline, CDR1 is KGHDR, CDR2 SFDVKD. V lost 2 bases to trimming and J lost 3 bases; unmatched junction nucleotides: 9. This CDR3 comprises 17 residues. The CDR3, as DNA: TGTGCCACCAGTGATTCCCAAAAAAGGACAGGGGACTATGGCTACACCTTC. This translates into CATSDSQKRTGDYGYTF.

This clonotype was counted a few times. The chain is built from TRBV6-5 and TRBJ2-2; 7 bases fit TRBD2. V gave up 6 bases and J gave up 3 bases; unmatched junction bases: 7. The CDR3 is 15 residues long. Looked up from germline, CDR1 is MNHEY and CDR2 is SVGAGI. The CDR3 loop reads CASRRLAEDTGELFF. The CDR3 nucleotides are TGTGCCAGCAGACGACTAGCCGAGGACACCGGGGAGCTGTTTTTT.

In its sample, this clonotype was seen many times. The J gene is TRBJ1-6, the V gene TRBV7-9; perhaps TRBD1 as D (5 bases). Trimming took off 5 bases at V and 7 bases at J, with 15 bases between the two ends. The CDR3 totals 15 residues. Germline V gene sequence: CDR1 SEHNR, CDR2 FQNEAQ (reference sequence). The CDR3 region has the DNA TGTGCCAGCAGCCTCCCGGACATGCCCAATTCACCCCTCCACTTT. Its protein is CASSLPDMPNSPLHF.